The next 25 T cell receptor beta chains were all read from a single sample in a study of metastatic and nonmetastatic thyroid tumors. Using MiXCR, TCRdb reanalyzed the PCR reads. Of 85,000 to 95,000 clones listed, more than 13% were seen once; the top ten hold roughly 3.6%. All patients reached thyroid surgery having received no treatment beforehand. Sequenced input: blood. The receptors were gathered from a female donor with papillary thyroid cancer or a benign thyroid nodule (not recorded which). Some clones in this sample may be carry-over from other donors' samples.

This clone was observed at least ten times. J is TRBJ2-3 and V is TRBV5-1, with TRBD2 identical over 11 bases. Trimming took 2 bases from V and 2 from J; bases not matched to a gene: 4. The CDR3 length is 16 residues. CDR1 is SGHRS, CDR2 YFSETQ, per germline. CDR3 nucleotide sequence: TGCGCCAGCAGCTTAACTAGCGGGGGTCCCACAGATACGCAGTATTTT. Translated, it gives CASSLTSGGPTDTQYF.

The chain uses TRBV9 and TRBJ2-1; 8 bases fit TRBD2. CDR1 and CDR2 (germline): SGDLS, YYNGEE. This CDR3 is 17 amino acids long. J lost 5 bases, V lost 4 bases, and 14 bases had no gene match. CDR3 nucleotides: TGTGCCAGCAGCTTAGGGATAGCGGGGTGCACTCACAATGAGCAGTTCTTC. Residues: CASSLGIAGCTHNEQFF.

Concerning this clone: This may come from a read error, since a much larger clone is one base off. Within the sample, other DNA sequences also encode this same CDR3. This chain uses TRBV7-3 with TRBJ1-1; no clear D gene. This CDR3 has 13 residues. CDR1 and CDR2 from the germline V gene are SGHTA and FQGTGA. CDR3 coding DNA: TGTGCCAGCAGCTCCGTGACGAACACTGAGGCTTTCTTT. This gives the protein CASSSVTNTEAFF.

This clone is a singleton in its sample. J is TRBJ2-5 and V is TRBV6-2 or TRBV6-3; 11 bases are a match to TRBD2. The CDR3 extends over 15 amino acids. The J segment lost 7 bases and the V segment lost 5 bases, leaving 9 bases of the junction unmatched. Germline loops: CDR1 MNHEY, CDR2 SVGEGT. Written as DNA, the CDR3 is TGTGCCAGCAGTGCGGTAGCGGGAGGGCCGTCGACCCAGTACTTC. Amino acid sequence: CASSAVAGGPSTQYF.

V and J are TRBV19 and TRBJ1-5, with D unresolved. Trimming removed 0 bases at V and 10 bases at J, with 13 bases between. Germline loops: CDR1 LNHDA, CDR2 SQIVND (reference sequence). The CDR3 sequence is 14 residues long. Written as DNA, the CDR3 is TGTGCCAGTAGTATAGAACCGGGGATTCATCCCCAGCATTTT. It translates to CASSIEPGIHPQHF.

This clone was seen many times. V is TRBV11-1 and J is TRBJ1-2; 10 positions match TRBD1. V shed 4 bases and J 2 bases; nucleotides not matched to a gene: 7. Germline loops: CDR1 SGHAT, CDR2 FQDESV (reference sequence). CDR3 length: 16 amino acids. CDR3 region: CASSSTGTGANYGYTF. DNA for the CDR3: TGTGCCAGCAGCTCCACCGGGACAGGGGCCAACTATGGCTACACCTTC. Variable domain in full (rest from reference TRBV11-1 and TRBJ1-2): EAEVAQSPRYKITEKSQAVAFWCDPISGHATLYWYRQILGQGPELLVQFQDESVVDDSQLPKDRFSAERLKGVDSTLKIQPAELGDSAMYLCASSSTGTGANYGYTFGSGTRLTVV.

This clone was counted at least ten times. The chain employs TRBV28 and TRBJ1-1, with 7 bases that match TRBD1. With 10 bases clipped from V and 1 base from J, the junction kept 9 bases outside the gene matches. The CDR3 runs 14 residues. Germline V gives CDR1 MDHEN, CDR2 SYDVKM. As DNA, the CDR3 is TGTGCCACCGCACCCGACAGGGAGAACACTGAAGCTTTCTTT. Encoded protein: CATAPDRENTEAFF.

This clone has just a few counts. A much larger clone lies a single base off, so this may be a read error. Different DNA sequences within this sample yield the same CDR3. J is TRBJ1-1 and V is TRBV29-1, with a weak D call TRBD1 (5 bases). With 3 bases removed from V and 8 bases from J, the gap between germline ends came to 16 bases. CDR1 is SQVTM and CDR2 is ANQGSEA in the germline V gene. The CDR3 is 13 residues long. The chain's CDR3 is CSVDKGSGTEAFF. In DNA, the CDR3 is TGCAGCGTTGACAAGGGGTCGGGCACCGAAGCTTTCTTT.

As regards this clone: This may be a read error: a much more frequent sequence differs by one nucleotide. V is TRBV19 and J is TRBJ1-1; D unclear. This CDR3 is 15 amino acids long. CDR1 LNHDA and CDR2 SQIVND come from the germline V gene (reference sequence). Trimming shortened V by 4 bases and J by 0 bases, and 12 bases separated the two germline ends. CDR3 residues: CASSNGGIMNTEAFF. As DNA, the CDR3 is TGTGCCAGTAGTAATGGTGGGATAATGAACACTGAAGCTTTCTTT.

The chain uses TRBV5-1 and TRBJ2-2; the D gene is possibly TRBD1 (5 bases). This CDR3 has 16 residues. Trimming cost V 1 base and J 9 bases, with 19 bases left between them. Germline CDR1 SGHRS, CDR2 YFSETQ. The CDR3 reads CASSLTGREASWELFF. The CDR3 coding sequence is TGCGCCAGCAGCTTGACCGGCAGGGAAGCGTCCTGGGAGCTGTTTTTT.

Regarding this clone: This could be a read error, since a much larger clone is one nucleotide away. The rearrangement links TRBV3-1 to TRBJ2-2; 8 bases are a match to TRBD1. Per the germline V gene, CDR1 is LGHDT and CDR2 is YNNKEL (reference sequence). The CDR3 length is 15 residues. CDR3 protein: CASRPRTGYTGEPFF. In DNA form, the CDR3 reads TGTGCCAGCCGACCTAGGACAGGGTATACCGGGGAGCCGTTTTTT. Drawing the rest from reference TRBV3-1 and TRBJ2-2, the complete variable domain is DTAVSQTPKYLVTQMGNDKSIKCEQNLGHDTMYWYKQDSKKFLKIMFSYNNKELIINETVPNRFSPKSPDKAHLNLHINSLELGDSAVYFCASRPRTGYTGEPFFGEGSRLTVL.

In its sample, this clone was seen many times. The chain is built from TRBV9 and TRBJ2-1, with 7 bases that match TRBD2. J gave up 7 bases and V 0 bases, and 16 bases lay outside the gene matches. This CDR3 comprises 18 residues. Germline V gene data show CDR1 as SGDLS and CDR2 as YYNGEE. The CDR3: CASSVAGVYSGVRNEQFF. As DNA, the CDR3 is TGTGCCAGCAGCGTAGCTGGTGTGTACAGCGGGGTTAGGAATGAGCAGTTCTTC.

Notes on this clone: A much larger clone lies a single base off, so this may be a read error. The V gene is TRBV7-8, the J gene TRBJ1-2; D unresolved. Trimming removed 10 bases at V and 8 bases at J, with 8 bases between. The CDR3 extends over 9 amino acids. The germline V gene has CDR1 SGHVS and CDR2 FQNEAQ. The chain's CDR3 is CAKFGGYTF. The CDR3 DNA reads as TGTGCCAAGTTTGGAGGCTACACCTTC.

This clone was observed a handful of times. At one boundary the junction diverges from the germline segment, which might be a read error. This sample also contains other DNA sequences that code for the same CDR3. The chain couples TRBV28 to TRBJ2-3; the match to TRBD1 covers 9 bases. Germline CDR1 and CDR2: MDHEN and SYDVKM. CDR3 size: 15 residues. CDR3 residues: CASRSRGQGIDTQYF. Written as DNA, the CDR3 is TGTGCCAGCAGATCTCGGGGACAGGGTATAGATACTCAGTATTTT.

This clone showed up many times. DNA of the CDR3: TGTGCCAGTAGTATTGGGGCAGCGGACCTCTATGGCTACACCTTC. As protein: CASSIGAADLYGYTF. V gene TRBV19 combines with J gene TRBJ1-2; weak D call: TRBD1 (5 bases). The V end was cut by 3 bases, the J end by 4 bases, with 15 bases between. The CDR3 runs 15 residues. Germline assignment: CDR1 LNHDA and CDR2 SQIVND (reference sequence).

A note on this clone: This may come from a read error, since a much larger clone is one base off. The chain carries TRBV7-9 and TRBJ2-5; D may correspond to TRBD1 or TRBD2 (7 bases each). Germline loops: CDR1 SEHNR, CDR2 FQNEAQ (reference sequence). Between the trimmed V and J ends, which lost 2 bases and 6 bases, there was a span of 16 bases. The CDR3 is 15 amino acids. The CDR3 nucleotides read TGTGCCAGCAGCTTATTGGCAGGGGGAGGGAAGACCCAGTACTTC. Residues: CASSLLAGGGKTQYF.

In its sample, this clone was seen many times. This chain links TRBV30 with TRBJ2-7; the match to TRBD2 covers 12 bases. V lost 8 bases and J lost 2; bases outside the gene matches: 1. This CDR3 is 12 amino acids long. Germline CDR1 GTSNPN, CDR2 SVGIG (reference sequence). The CDR3 coding sequence is TGTGCCGGGACTAGCGGGCCCTACGAGCAGTACTTC. This sequence encodes CAGTSGPYEQYF.

This clone was found many times. The chain carries TRBV28 and TRBJ2-3; the D gene is possibly TRBD2 (6 bases). This CDR3 spans 14 amino acids. Germline loops: CDR1 MDHEN, CDR2 SYDVKM. Trimming took off 10 bases at V and 3 bases at J, with 17 bases between the two ends. CDR3 residues: CATTFGGATDTQYF. The DNA for the CDR3 is TGTGCCACCACATTCGGCGGGGCTACAGATACGCAGTATTTT.

This clone was recorded only once. A much larger clone differs from this one at a single base, so this may be a read error. Additional DNA sequences in this sample encode the identical CDR3. V and J are TRBV9 and TRBJ2-2; TRBD1 matches at 8 bases. This CDR3 has 18 residues. The V gene's germline CDR1 is SGDLS and CDR2 YYNGEE. The CDR3 bases are TGTGCCAGCAGCCGAGACAGGGGAAATTATCGGGACACAGGGGAGCTGTTTTTT. It encodes CASSRDRGNYRDTGELFF. Using reference TRBV9 and TRBJ2-2 for the parts outside the CDR3, the full variable domain is DSGVTQTPKHLITATGQRVTLRCSPRSGDLSVYWYQQSLDQGLQFLIQYYNGEERAKGNILERFSAQQFPDLHSELNLSSLELGDSALYFCASSRDRGNYRDTGELFFGEGSRLTVL.

This clone occurred a few times. A read error may be the cause here, since a much bigger clone is one base away. CDR3 loop: CASSHGGDYNEQFF. DNA of the CDR3: TGCGCCAGCAGCCACGGGGGGGACTACAATGAGCAGTTCTTC. The chain uses TRBV4-1 and TRBJ2-1; 8 nucleotides align to TRBD2. The germline V gene has CDR1 MGHRA and CDR2 YSYEKL. V lost 3 bases to trimming and J lost 3 bases; unmatched junction nucleotides: 1. CDR3 length equals 14 residues.

Points on this clone: This may arise from a read error, as a much more abundant clone is one base away. The same CDR3 can be traced to other DNA sequences in this sample. The chain recombines TRBV7-2 with TRBJ2-3; D is possibly TRBD1 or TRBD2 (6 bases each). The germline V gene encodes CDR1 SGHTA and CDR2 FQGNSA. The CDR3 is 14 amino acids. The CDR3 DNA is TGTGCCAGCAGCCCCGAGGGGGGCACAGATACTCAGTATTTT. Its translation: CASSPEGGTDTQYF.

Note on this clone: A much larger clone differs from this one at a single base, so this may be a read error. The chain couples TRBV5-6 to TRBJ1-4; no reliable D call. CDR1 and CDR2 (germline): SGHDT, YYEEEE. With 4 bases removed from V and 8 bases from J, the gap between germline ends came to 15 bases. CDR3 length: 14 residues. CDR3 nucleotide sequence: TGTGCCAGCAGCCTGTCTGTCCTCGGCGAAAAACTGTTTTTT. This translates into CASSLSVLGEKLFF.

This clone was detected many times. The chain couples TRBV28 to TRBJ2-2, with D uncertain. V was trimmed by 3 bases and J by 6 bases, leaving 11 bases between them. In germline, CDR1 is MDHEN, CDR2 SYDVKM. This CDR3 contains 14 residues. This chain's CDR3 is CASSFLSLPGELFF. The DNA of the CDR3 is TGTGCCAGCAGTTTTCTATCCCTCCCCGGGGAGCTGTTTTTT.

This clone was detected many times. V and J are TRBV6-1 and TRBJ1-6; perhaps TRBD1 as D (5 bases). The germline V and J ends were trimmed by 4 bases and 11 bases, with 18 bases remaining between them. The CDR3 covers 15 residues. Germline CDR1 and CDR2: MNHNS and SASEGT. Here the CDR3 DNA reads TGTGCCAGCAGTGCTCAACCGGGACTTAGGGCACCCCTCCACTTT. It encodes CASSAQPGLRAPLHF.

This clone was counted at least ten times. J is TRBJ2-1 and V is TRBV29-1; D is ambiguous. V was pared by 6 bases and J by 0 bases, with 9 bases between. CDR3 length equals 13 residues. Germline V gene data show CDR1 as SQVTM and CDR2 as ANQGSEA. The DNA for the CDR3 is TGCAGCGTCCCACTTGACTCCTACAATGAGCAGTTCTTC. Encoded protein: CSVPLDSYNEQFF.